The rows below give T cell receptor beta chains drawn from one sample of a study of regulatory T cells in long-lasting Graves disease. TCRdb reprocessed the multiplex PCR reads with MiXCR, giving one entry per CDR3 protein. The data hold roughly 490,000 distinct CDR3 sequences, with 22% observed a single time. The sample here was peripheral blood mononuclear cells (PBMCs), taken when the disease was refractory, from a patient treated with antithyroid drugs. The receptors originated from a female donor with Graves disease. The CDR3 runs from the conserved cysteine through the conserved F or W. D genes are given only for firm matches. Where a row states a size, it is once, few, many or the class of an expanded clone; other rows omit it.

CDR3 protein	CDR3 DNA	V gene	J gene	D gene	clone size
CASSYSKDSPLHF	TGTGCCAGCAGTTACTCGAAGGATTCACCCCTCCACTTT	TRBV6-5	TRBJ1-6	-	few
CASRIDRGGQPQHF	TGTGCCAGCAGGATCGACAGGGGCGGTCAGCCCCAGCATTTT	TRBV27	TRBJ1-5	TRBD1	many
CASSLEQSGSYEQYF	TGCGCCAGCAGCTTGGAACAGTCCGGGTCCTACGAGCAGTACTTC	TRBV5-1	TRBJ2-7	-	-
CASSGQGSPGELFF	TGCGCCAGCAGCGGGCAGGGGAGTCCCGGGGAGCTGTTTTTT	TRBV5-1	TRBJ2-2	-	-
CATSRVSTGVAEAFF	TGTGCCACCAGCAGAGTTTCGACCGGAGTAGCTGAAGCTTTCTTT	TRBV15	TRBJ1-1	-	many
CASSLAGTPPDEQYF	TGTGCCAGCAGCTTAGCCGGGACTCCTCCCGACGAGCAGTACTTC	TRBV11-2	TRBJ2-7	-	many
CASSLLAGRAFF	TGTGCCAGCAGCTTATTGGCAGGGAGGGCGTTCTTC	TRBV7-2	TRBJ2-4	TRBD2	-
CASSRLLANTEAFF	TGTGCCAGCAGCCGGTTATTGGCCAACACTGAAGCTTTCTTT	TRBV13	TRBJ1-1	-	-
CTSSLNWMDEQYF	TGTACCAGCAGCTTAAACTGGATGGACGAGCAGTACTTC	TRBV7-9	TRBJ2-7	-	few
CASSLTIGLPTGELFF	TGTGCCAGCAGTCTCACTATCGGACTTCCGACCGGGGAGCTGTTTTTT	TRBV6-2/TRBV6-3	TRBJ2-2	-	many
CASSIRLPQGLGGYTF	TGTGCCAGTAGTATTCGGCTCCCGCAGGGGCTAGGTGGCTACACCTTC	TRBV19	TRBJ1-2	-	-
CASSVRDSHSYEQYF	TGTGCCAGCAGCGTCAGGGACTCCCACTCCTACGAGCAGTACTTC	TRBV9	TRBJ2-7	-	-
CASSLRGTSETDTQYF	TGTGCCAGCAGCTTAAGGGGAACTAGCGAGACAGATACGCAGTATTTT	TRBV7-2	TRBJ2-3	TRBD2	-
CASSPDRGRSEKLFF	TGTGCCAGCAGCCCCGACAGGGGAAGGAGTGAAAAACTGTTTTTT	TRBV7-2	TRBJ1-4	TRBD1	few
CSARATEESYGYTF	TGCAGTGCTAGAGCGACAGAGGAGTCCTATGGCTACACCTTC	TRBV20-1	TRBJ1-2	-	many
CSADRDSGETQYF	TGCAGTGCAGACCGGGACAGCGGAGAGACCCAGTACTTC	TRBV20-1	TRBJ2-5	TRBD1	many
CASSQPTGGRTGELFF	TGTGCCAGCAGTCAACCGACAGGGGGACGTACCGGGGAGCTGTTTTTT	TRBV28	TRBJ2-2	TRBD1	many
CSVRKGGEETQYF	TGCAGCGTCCGGAAGGGCGGGGAAGAGACCCAGTACTTC	TRBV29-1	TRBJ2-5	-	many
CASSRYGQSQETQYF	TGTGCCAGCTCACGCTATGGACAGAGCCAAGAGACCCAGTACTTC	TRBV18	TRBJ2-5	-	-
CASSPAGRSYEQYF	TGTGCCAGCAGCCCTGCGGGCAGGTCCTACGAGCAGTACTTC	TRBV12-3/TRBV12-4	TRBJ2-7	-	many
CASSPAGGSSYNEQFF	TGTGCCAGCAGCCCCGCCGGGGGAAGCTCCTACAATGAGCAGTTCTTC	TRBV2	TRBJ2-1	-	once
CASSYTGGTDTQYF	TGTGCCAGCAGTTATACAGGGGGCACAGATACGCAGTATTTT	TRBV27	TRBJ2-3	TRBD1	-
CASSFAYRGRTEAFF	TGTGCCAGCAGCTTCGCTTACAGGGGGAGGACTGAAGCTTTCTTT	TRBV7-9	TRBJ1-1	TRBD1	few
CSASRSGDRQPQHF	TGCAGTGCTAGTCGTTCAGGGGATCGTCAGCCCCAGCATTTT	TRBV20-1	TRBJ1-5	-	-
CASIKNPRVYGANVLTF	TGTGCCAGCATCAAAAACCCGAGGGTTTACGGGGCCAACGTCCTGACTTTC	TRBV6-1	TRBJ2-6	-	-
CASSYRGGRSQNIQYF	TGTGCCAGCAGTTACCGGGGGGGAAGGTCCCAAAACATTCAGTACTTC	TRBV6-2/TRBV6-3	TRBJ2-4	TRBD2	few
CASSLREDTQYF	TGTGCCAGCAGCTTAAGGGAGGATACGCAGTATTTT	TRBV11-2	TRBJ2-3	-	few
CASSQDRSLGEETQYF	TGTGCCAGCAGCCAAGATAGATCCTTGGGGGAAGAGACCCAGTACTTC	TRBV3-1	TRBJ2-5	-	-
CAMGQGDYGYTF	TGTGCCATGGGACAGGGGGACTATGGCTACACCTTC	TRBV30	TRBJ1-2	TRBD1	few
CAWRSGGLNEKLFF	TGTGCCTGGAGGTCAGGGGGCTTAAATGAAAAACTGTTTTTT	TRBV30	TRBJ1-4	TRBD1	-
CAWQVVENTEAFF	TGTGCCTGGCAAGTAGTGGAGAACACTGAAGCTTTCTTT	TRBV30	TRBJ1-1	-	many
CSAAATSRETQYF	TGCAGTGCGGCGGCTACAAGCAGAGAGACCCAGTACTTC	TRBV20-1	TRBJ2-5	-	many
CASSATRGGNTIYF	TGTGCCAGCAGCGCAACCAGGGGCGGAAACACCATATATTTT	TRBV11-1	TRBJ1-3	-	few
CASSVGRGYTF	TGTGCCAGCAGTGTGGGACGTGGCTACACCTTC	TRBV12-3/TRBV12-4	TRBJ1-2	-	few
CASSQDGDWAQYF	TGTGCCAGCAGTCAGGACGGAGACTGGGCCCAGTACTTC	TRBV28	TRBJ2-5	-	many
CASSASGGKYQETQYF	TGTGCCAGCAGCGCTAGCGGGGGGAAATACCAAGAGACCCAGTACTTC	TRBV7-2	TRBJ2-5	TRBD2	-
CASSFTRDSNEKLFF	TGCGCCAGCAGCTTTACCCGGGACAGTAATGAAAAACTGTTTTTT	TRBV5-1	TRBJ1-4	TRBD1	many
CASSKTVQETQYF	TGTGCCAGCAGCAAGACAGTCCAAGAGACCCAGTACTTC	TRBV12-3/TRBV12-4	TRBJ2-5	-	many
CASFPGQGPEKLFF	TGTGCCAGCTTTCCGGGACAGGGGCCGGAAAAACTGTTTTTT	TRBV2	TRBJ1-4	TRBD1	many
CASSGQGRYYGYTF	TGTGCCAGCTCCGGACAGGGAAGATATTATGGCTACACCTTC	TRBV3-1	TRBJ1-2	TRBD1	many
CASSLEIAGGSYNEQFF	TGTGCCAGCAGCTTAGAGATAGCGGGAGGATCCTACAATGAGCAGTTCTTC	TRBV7-2	TRBJ2-1	TRBD2	-
CASSSPDSQGNTEAFF	TGCGCCAGCAGCTCCCCCGACTCACAGGGGAACACTGAAGCTTTCTTT	TRBV5-1	TRBJ1-1	-	few
CASTTDYSNQPQHF	TGTGCCAGCACCACAGATTATAGCAATCAGCCCCAGCATTTT	TRBV28	TRBJ1-5	-	many
CASTLAGAPNTGELFF	TGTGCCAGCACGCTAGCGGGAGCCCCGAACACCGGGGAGCTGTTTTTT	TRBV28	TRBJ2-2	TRBD2	many
CASSYGGKEETQYF	TGTGCCAGCAGTTATGGGGGAAAAGAAGAGACCCAGTACTTC	TRBV6-5	TRBJ2-5	-	many
CASSLTFGEKLFF	TGTGCCAGCAGCTTAACGTTCGGTGAAAAACTGTTTTTT	TRBV7-9	TRBJ1-4	-	many
CASSGTGIYGYTF	TGTGCCAGCAGCGGGACAGGGATCTATGGCTACACCTTC	TRBV11-1	TRBJ1-2	TRBD1	many
CASSLVSGTQYF	TGTGCCAGCAGTTTAGTTAGCGGGACGCAGTACTTC	TRBV28	TRBJ2-5	TRBD2	many
CAWMGDFNYGYTF	TGTGCCTGGATGGGGGATTTTAACTATGGCTACACCTTC	TRBV30	TRBJ1-2	-	-